This T cell receptor beta chain was documented in a study of OX40 agonist ivuxolimab in advanced cancers. As for the study in general: Age averaged about 60 years (range roughly 23 to 79), and roughly 82% were male. Three patients, one with hepatocellular carcinoma and two with cutaneous melanoma, responded partially. Study observations and caveats: The study found that CD8+ T cells averaged more expanded clones than CD4+. Some of the nonresponding patients also showed low levels of normalized T-cell clonal expansion.

In regard to this clone: The antigen is unknown.

The assay was immunoSEQ multiplex PCR, and TCRdb's table has in-frame clones only and misses some. This sample has about 79,000 clones, with approximately 94% found just once. The CDR3 is made up of 15 amino acids. Germline lookup yields CDR1 SQVTM and CDR2 ANQGSEA. With 3 bases removed from V and 0 bases from J, the gap between germline ends came to 12 bases. The material was CD4+ or CD8+ T cells sorted from blood, obtained in a trial of the OX40 agonist ivuxolimab. The rearrangement joins TRBV29-1 to TRBJ2-1; D is unclear. The origin of this receptor is an adult with an advanced solid tumor such as melanoma, head and neck, liver or kidney cancer. DNA for the CDR3: TGCAGCGTTGACCACCGATCCGACTCCTACAATGAGCAGTTCTTC. It codes for CSVDHRSDSYNEQFF.